What follows are 25 T cell receptor beta chains derived from one specimen sequenced in a study of blood T cells in healthy people across ages. A J-beta primer mix and a sample-barcoded 5' primer were used in a second PCR of roughly 6 to 12 cycles. MiXCR, applied by TCRdb to the 5' RACE reads, yields one record per CDR3 protein. The sample contains about 1.5 million distinct CDR3 sequences, 42% of which appear only once. Sequences were obtained from blood. These TCRs come from a woman between 18 and 29 years old in good health.

This chain connects TRBV11-2 to TRBJ1-1, with unresolved D. With 1 base removed from V and 4 bases from J, the gap between germline ends came to 7 bases. There are 13 residues in the CDR3. Per the germline V gene, CDR1 is SGHAT and CDR2 is FQNNGV. In DNA, the CDR3 is TGTGCCAGCAGCTTAGCTCGCAGCACTGAAGCTTTCTTT. Its protein product is CASSLARSTEAFF.

The rearrangement uses TRBV12-3 or TRBV12-4 and TRBJ2-7; tentative D call: TRBD1 (6 bases). The CDR3 loop spans 13 amino acids. V lost 5 bases and J 2 bases, leaving 10 bases between the germline ends. The CDR3 here is CASSETGAYEQYF. The DNA of the CDR3 is TGTGCCAGCAGTGAGACAGGCGCCTACGAGCAGTACTTC.

This clonotype was seen a few times. The chain is built from TRBV20-1 and TRBJ2-5, with D unresolved. CDR1 and CDR2 from the germline V gene are DFQATT and SNEGSKA (reference sequence). This CDR3 comprises 13 residues. The germline V and J ends were trimmed by 5 bases and 1 base, with 11 bases remaining between them. CDR3 DNA: TGCAGTGCTTCACCCCGGACCCAAGAGACCCAGTACTTC. This translates into CSASPRTQETQYF.

This clonotype has more than one count but fewer than ten. The chain uses TRBV5-5 and TRBJ1-2; D gene uncertain. Trimming cost V 0 bases and J 3 bases, with 12 bases left between them. The CDR3 has 15 amino acids. Germline CDR1 reads SGHKS; CDR2 reads YYEKEE (reference sequence). CDR3 loop: CASSLAPTPDYGYTF. The CDR3 DNA sequence: TGTGCCAGCAGCTTGGCCCCGACCCCCGACTATGGCTACACCTTC.

The V call is TRBV7-9, the J call TRBJ2-6, with TRBD2 as a possible D gene (6 bases). V was clipped by 2 bases and J by 2 bases, with 13 bases between them. Germline CDR1 is SEHNR and CDR2 is FQNEAQ (reference sequence). The CDR3 covers 17 residues. CDR3 nucleotide sequence: TGTGCCAGCAGCTTATTGGTCGGAGGGGCTGGGGCCAACGTCCTGACTTTC. It translates to CASSLLVGGAGANVLTF. Filled out from reference TRBV7-9 and TRBJ2-6, the complete variable domain reads DTGVSQNPRHKITKRGQNVTFRCDPISEHNRLYWYRQTLGQGPEFLTYFQNEAQLEKSRLLSDRFSAERPKGSFSTLEIQRTEQGDSAMYLCASSLLVGGAGANVLTFGAGSRLTVL.

This sequence joins TRBV7-2 and TRBJ2-7, with TRBD2 as a possible D gene (6 bases). The CDR3 is made up of 18 amino acids. Trimming cost V 0 bases and J 2 bases, with 20 bases left between them. Germline values: CDR1 SGHTA, CDR2 FQGNSA. As DNA, the CDR3 is TGTGCCAGCAGCTTAGCGCGCTCTAGCGATACATTAACCTACGAGCAGTACTTC. This encodes CASSLARSSDTLTYEQYF.

The chain couples TRBV2 to TRBJ2-5; D remains unclear. The J call may be mistaken, given a closer DNA end match to TRBJ2-7. This CDR3 has 11 residues. Germline CDR1 reads SNHLY; CDR2 reads FYNNEI. The CDR3 nucleotides are TGTGCCAGCAGATCGGTGTACGAGCAGTACTTC. Translating gives CASRSVYEQYF.

The chain uses TRBV4-1 and TRBJ1-1; 11 bases are a match to TRBD1. The ends lost 4 bases at V and 7 bases at J; junction bases unmatched: 11. CDR1 is MGHRA and CDR2 is YSYEKL in the germline V gene. The CDR3 covers 16 residues. CDR3 loop: CASSPIGGDRGDEAFF. The DNA of the CDR3 is TGCGCCAGCAGCCCGATCGGGGGGGACAGGGGGGATGAAGCTTTCTTT.

This clonotype was recorded a few times. A much larger clone sits a single nucleotide away, making a read error possible. The chain combines TRBV20-1 with TRBJ1-2; the D is unclear. This CDR3 comprises 11 residues. In germline, CDR1 is DFQATT, CDR2 SNEGSKA (reference sequence). The CDR3, as DNA: TGCAGTGTCCAAACAGACTATGGCCACACCTTC. Its translation is CSVQTDYGHTF.

The V and J genes are TRBV7-9 and TRBJ2-5; D may be TRBD2 (6 bases). Germline V gene sequence: CDR1 SEHNR, CDR2 FQNEAQ (reference sequence). The length of the CDR3 is 13 residues. V shed 5 bases and J shed 7 bases, with 14 bases lying between them. The CDR3 reads CASSPGEVGTQYF. The CDR3 bases are TGTGCCAGCAGCCCCGGGGAGGTCGGGACCCAGTACTTC.

On this clonotype: One end of the junction varies from germline; a read error may be responsible. This CDR3 reads CASRIGTENSGYTF. For the CDR3, the DNA is TGTGCCAGCAGAATCGGGACAGAAAACTCTGGCTACACCTTC. V is TRBV28 and J is TRBJ1-2, with 7 bases identical to TRBD1. The CDR3 runs 14 residues. Germline V gene data show CDR1 as MDHEN and CDR2 as SYDVKM.

This clonotype was counted ten times or more. The V and J genes are TRBV29-1 and TRBJ1-2; D ambiguous. CDR3 length equals 13 residues. From germline, CDR1 is SQVTM and CDR2 ANQGSEA. Trimming shortened V by 1 base and J by 4 bases, and 10 bases separated the two germline ends. The chain's CDR3 is CSVEGQILYGYTF. DNA for the CDR3: TGCAGCGTTGAAGGTCAGATCCTCTATGGCTACACCTTC.

The chain recombines TRBV6-5 with TRBJ2-3; unclear D gene. Trimming stripped 8 bases from V and 0 bases from J, with 9 bases between. CDR1 is MNHEY, CDR2 SVGAGI, per germline. CDR3 length: 13 residues. CDR3: CASASLSTDTQYF. The DNA of the CDR3 is TGTGCCAGCGCCTCCCTTAGCACAGATACGCAGTATTTT.

This clonotype has just a few counts. This rearrangement joins TRBV20-1 to TRBJ2-7, with 7 bases lining up with TRBD1. V was pared by 5 bases and J by 4 bases, with 8 bases of the junction left unmatched. The germline CDR1 and CDR2 sequences are DFQATT and SNEGSKA (reference sequence). The CDR3 sequence is 13 residues long. CDR3 in amino acids: CSALTDRSYEQYF. The CDR3 DNA reads TGCAGTGCTTTGACGGACAGGAGTTACGAGCAGTACTTC.

V is TRBV25-1 and J is TRBJ1-2, with no clear D. The CDR3 totals 13 residues. CDR1 MGHDK and CDR2 SYGVNS come from the germline V gene. Trimming removed 6 bases at V and 4 bases at J, with 12 bases between. CDR3 sequence (DNA): TGTGCCAGCAGCGCAGTTTGGGGCTATGGCTACACCTTC. This encodes CASSAVWGYGYTF.

The chain uses TRBV20-1 and TRBJ2-5; D might be TRBD2 (5 bases). Germline V gene data show CDR1 as DFQATT and CDR2 as SNEGSKA (reference sequence). There are 15 residues in the CDR3. Trimming pared 2 bases from V and 11 bases from J, leaving 24 bases between. CDR3 protein: CSARQGNDYYNEQYF. CDR3 nucleotides: TGCAGTGCTAGACAAGGGAACGACTATTACAATGAGCAGTACTTC.

The chain couples TRBV15 to TRBJ1-1, with a possible D match to TRBD1 (5 bases). The CDR3 sequence is 14 residues long. V dropped 0 bases and J dropped 5 bases, with 10 bases sitting between them. CDR1 is LNHNV and CDR2 is YYDKDF in the germline V gene (reference sequence). CDR3 sequence: CATSRDGGETEAFF. The CDR3, as DNA: TGTGCCACCAGCAGAGATGGGGGAGAGACTGAAGCTTTCTTT. Filled out from reference TRBV15 and TRBJ1-1, the complete variable domain reads DAMVIQNPRYQVTQFGKPVTLSCSQTLNHNVMYWYQQKSSQAPKLLFHYYDKDFNNEADTPDNFQSRRPNTSFCFLDIRSPGLGDTAMYLCATSRDGGETEAFFGQGTRLTVV.

The chain couples TRBV5-6 to TRBJ2-5, with D possibly being TRBD2 (5 bases). Looked up from germline, CDR1 is SGHDT and CDR2 is YYEEEE. The CDR3 loop spans 16 amino acids. Trimming removed 4 bases from V and 0 bases from J, with 16 bases in between. CDR3 bases: TGTGCCAGCAGCCTGAAAGCGGTCCCGTACCAAGAGACCCAGTACTTC. It encodes CASSLKAVPYQETQYF.

The chain links TRBV5-1 to TRBJ2-1; TRBD2 matches 10 bases. Trimming took 0 bases from V and 5 from J; bases not matched to a gene: 8. This CDR3 comprises 17 residues. Looked up from germline, CDR1 is SGHRS and CDR2 is YFSETQ. CDR3 nucleotides: TGCGCCAGCAGCTTGGCCCCTAGCGGGAGTACCGACAATGAGCAGTTCTTC. Translating it yields CASSLAPSGSTDNEQFF.

This clonotype was counted only a few times. The chain uses TRBV11-2 and TRBJ2-7; no clear D. The CDR3 is 14 residues long. V shed 5 bases and J shed 0 bases, with 11 bases lying between them. CDR1 and CDR2 from the germline V gene are SGHAT and FQNNGV. The CDR3 DNA reads TGTGCCAGCAGCCCCTGGCTGATCTCCTACGAGCAGTACTTC. Its protein product is CASSPWLISYEQYF.

J is TRBJ2-1 and V is TRBV2; 8 bases fit TRBD2. The V gene's germline CDR1 is SNHLY and CDR2 FYNNEI. The CDR3 is made up of 16 amino acids. The V and J ends lost 2 bases and 2 bases, in that order; junction bases with no gene match: 5. The chain's CDR3 is CASSEIAGLTYNEQFF. CDR3 bases: TGTGCCAGCAGTGAAATAGCGGGGCTTACCTACAATGAGCAGTTCTTC.

The genes are TRBV9 and TRBJ2-6; 8 nucleotides line up with TRBD2. Germline lookup yields CDR1 SGDLS and CDR2 YYNGEE. The CDR3 spans 17 residues. After removal of 2 bases from V and 3 bases from J, the junction contained 7 bases not matched to a gene. CDR3 in amino acids: CASSVGGGSDGANVLTF. For the CDR3, the DNA is TGTGCCAGCAGCGTTGGCGGGGGGTCCGATGGGGCCAACGTCCTGACTTTC.

Concerning this clonotype: This sequence may be a read error, since a much larger clone differs from it by one base. The V gene is TRBV7-9, the J gene TRBJ2-5; TRBD1 aligns across 12 bases. The J segment lost 11 bases and the V segment lost 4 bases, leaving 14 bases of the junction unmatched. Germline loops: CDR1 SEHNR, CDR2 FQNEAQ (reference sequence). The CDR3 loop spans 16 amino acids. CDR3 coding DNA: TGTGCCAGCAGCTCAGCCGGGACAGGGGGCAGCTATGAGCAGTACTTC. It codes for CASSSAGTGGSYEQYF. The variable domain in full, with the rest retrieved from reference TRBV7-9 and TRBJ2-5, is DTGVSQNPRHKITKRGQNVTFRCDPISEHNRLYWYRQTLGQGPEFLTYFQNEAQLEKSRLLSDRFSAERPKGSFSTLEIQRTEQGDSAMYLCASSSAGTGGSYEQYFGPGTRLLVL.

Only a few counts were recorded for this clonotype. V and J are TRBV11-2 and TRBJ2-3, with TRBD2 identical over 8 bases. The CDR3 totals 15 residues. After removal of 4 bases from V and 2 bases from J, the junction contained 5 bases not matched to a gene. The germline CDR1 and CDR2 sequences are SGHAT and FQNNGV. The CDR3, as DNA: TGTGCCAGCAGCTCCCGGGAGGGGCTCACAGATACGCAGTATTTT. It translates to CASSSREGLTDTQYF.

This clonotype showed up just a few times. This chain joins TRBV14 and TRBJ1-4; 8 bases line up with TRBD1. The germline V gene has CDR1 SGHDN and CDR2 FVKESK. The V segment lost 1 base and the J segment 7 bases; nucleotides outside the gene matches: 11. This CDR3 has 17 residues. The DNA of the CDR3 is TGTGCCAGCAGCCAAGCCTACACAGGGGGACGACGTGAAAAACTGTTTTTT. Amino acid sequence: CASSQAYTGGRREKLFF.